Below, 21 T cell receptor beta chains from the same sample are listed, as sequenced in a study of molecular identifiers for immune sequencing clone quantification. TCRdb itself ran the PCR reads through MiXCR, one entry per CDR3 protein. Of about 500,000 distinct CDR3 sequences in the sample, less than 30% were seen once. The sample was naive CD8+ T cells from blood, with Jurkat cell RNA spiked in. Subset denoted: FACS-sorted CD8+CD4-CCR7+CD45RA+ naive T cells. These receptor sequences come from a human donor in good health. Some libraries in this study had Jurkat cell RNA spiked in.

This clonotype was seen a handful of times. V gene TRBV7-2 combines with J gene TRBJ2-1; the match to TRBD2 covers 7 bases. The CDR3 length is 17 residues. Looked up from germline, CDR1 is SGHTA and CDR2 is FQGNSA. The J segment lost 7 bases and the V segment lost 6 bases, leaving 18 bases of the junction unmatched. CDR3 amino acids: CASRLSGGAGIGNEQFF. The CDR3 region has the DNA TGTGCCAGCAGGCTAAGTGGGGGAGCGGGAATAGGAAATGAGCAGTTCTTC. Looking up the rest from reference TRBV7-2 and TRBJ2-1 gives the full variable domain: GAGVSQSPSNKVTEKGKDVELRCDPISGHTALYWYRQSLGQGLEFLIYFQGNSAPDKSGLPSDRFSAERTGGSVSTLTIQRTQQEDSAVYLCASRLSGGAGIGNEQFFGPGTRLTVL.

This clonotype appeared a few times. The chain uses TRBV12-3 or TRBV12-4 and TRBJ1-2; weak D call: TRBD1 (5 bases). V was cut by 6 bases and J by 5 bases, with 16 bases left in between. The CDR3 has 14 residues. The DNA for the CDR3 is TGTGCCAGCAGCCCCGACAGCTTTCCGTATGGCTACACCTTC. It yields the protein CASSPDSFPYGYTF.

In this sample, this clonotype turned up many times. The gene calls are TRBV4-3 and TRBJ2-7; the match to TRBD2 covers 9 bases. Trimming at V came to 0 bases and at J to 3 bases, leaving 9 bases not matched to a gene. The CDR3 is 17 residues long. Germline values: CDR1 LGHNA, CDR2 YSLEER. The CDR3 is CASSQDRLGSGSYEQYF. In nucleotides, the CDR3 is TGCGCCAGCAGCCAAGATCGGCTTGGTAGCGGGAGCTACGAGCAGTACTTC.

This CDR3 is CASSFSEGAGEKLFF. The DNA for the CDR3 is TGTGCCAGCAGCTTTTCCGAGGGAGCGGGGGAAAAACTGTTTTTT. The chain links TRBV13 to TRBJ1-4; no clear D gene. Per germline, CDR1 PRHDT and CDR2 FYEKMQ (reference sequence). This CDR3 comprises 15 residues. Trimming cost V 3 bases and J 8 bases, with 16 bases left between them.

This chain links TRBV9 with TRBJ1-6; D possibly corresponds to TRBD1 (6 bases). This CDR3 comprises 12 residues. Germline V gene sequence: CDR1 SGDLS, CDR2 YYNGEE. V gave up 0 bases and J gave up 12 bases, with 7 bases separating them. CDR3 nucleotide sequence: TGTGCCAGCAGCGTAGAGGGGGGACCCCTCCACTTT. Translating gives CASSVEGGPLHF.

This clonotype was detected ten times or more. J is TRBJ2-5 and V is TRBV30; TRBD1 might be the D (5 bases). This CDR3 has 14 residues. Germline V gives CDR1 GTSNPN, CDR2 SVGIG (reference sequence). Trimming took 4 bases from V and 2 from J, leaving 14 bases between them. The CDR3 DNA reads as TGTGCCTGGATGTCAGAAAGGACACAAGAGACCCAGTACTTC. It encodes CAWMSERTQETQYF.

This sequence joins TRBV27 and TRBJ1-1; D remains unclear. Germline values: CDR1 MNHEY, CDR2 SMNVEV (reference sequence). The CDR3 has 12 residues. V lost 7 bases to trimming and J lost 4 bases, with 10 bases between them. The CDR3 nucleotides read TGTGCCAGCAAGGAGGGAGCCACTGAAGCTTTCTTT. This sequence encodes CASKEGATEAFF.

The chain carries TRBV4-1 and TRBJ2-5; D remains unclear. Looked up from germline, CDR1 is MGHRA and CDR2 is YSYEKL. The CDR3 spans 14 residues. Deletions cut 1 base from V and 2 bases from J, with 8 bases between. CDR3 DNA: TGCGCCAGCAGCCAAGGCCCGTCTCAAGAGACCCAGTACTTC. It encodes CASSQGPSQETQYF.

V usage is TRBV10-3 and J usage is TRBJ2-1, with D hard to call. The CDR3 extends over 14 amino acids. V lost 0 bases to trimming and J lost 6 bases, with 9 bases between them. CDR1 is ENHRY and CDR2 is SYGVKD in the germline V gene. The CDR3 spells CAISESDLGNEQFF. Here the CDR3 DNA reads TGTGCCATCAGTGAGTCGGATCTCGGCAATGAGCAGTTCTTC.

V and J are TRBV20-1 and TRBJ2-7; D not certain. The V and J ends lost 3 bases and 0 bases respectively, with 9 bases between them. Germline V lookup: CDR1 DFQATT, CDR2 SNEGSKA (reference sequence). This CDR3 has 13 amino acids. This CDR3 is CSARMHGSYEQYF. The DNA for the CDR3 is TGCAGTGCTAGGATGCACGGCTCCTACGAGCAGTACTTC.

The table lists this clonotype with a few counts. The chain couples TRBV14 to TRBJ1-1, with 8 bases identical to TRBD1. Trimming removed 4 bases from V and 3 bases from J; junction bases left unmatched: 10. Per the germline V gene, CDR1 is SGHDN and CDR2 is FVKESK. There are 16 residues in the CDR3. The CDR3 here is CASSPYRGMGYTEAFF. CDR3 bases: TGTGCCAGCAGCCCATACAGGGGGATGGGGTACACTGAAGCTTTCTTT.

In regard to this clonotype: At one end, the junction sequence differs from germline, possibly due to a read error. The chain recombines TRBV20-1 with TRBJ2-7; the match to TRBD1 covers 8 bases. Germline V gives CDR1 DFQATT, CDR2 SNEGSKA (reference sequence). CDR3 size: 15 residues. The CDR3 reads CSPRDIQGASYEQYF. DNA for the CDR3: TGCAGTCCTAGAGATATCCAGGGGGCGTCCTACGAGCAGTACTTC.

This clonotype appeared a few times. The rearrangement joins TRBV20-1 to TRBJ1-6; D is undetermined. Germline CDR1 and CDR2: DFQATT and SNEGSKA (reference sequence). Trimming removed 7 bases from V and 7 bases from J, with 17 bases in between. This CDR3 spans 14 amino acids. CDR3 protein: CSVIPGARNSPLHF. The CDR3 DNA is TGCAGTGTCATACCGGGTGCCAGAAATTCACCCCTCCACTTT.

CDR3 coding DNA: TGCAGCGTTGAAGGAGAGGGGGGCTACGAGCAGTACTTC. It encodes CSVEGEGGYEQYF. The V gene is TRBV29-1, the J gene TRBJ2-7; D is possibly TRBD1 or TRBD2 (6 bases each). This CDR3 has 13 residues. CDR1 is SQVTM and CDR2 is ANQGSEA in the germline V gene. V lost 1 base to trimming and J lost 3 bases, with 10 bases between them.

This sequence joins TRBV7-6 and TRBJ1-6; no definite D call. CDR1 SGHVS and CDR2 FNYEAQ come from the germline V gene. The CDR3 is 14 residues long. The V end lost 5 bases, the J end lost 10 bases, and 15 bases lay between the germline ends. CDR3 protein: CASSPKRFNSPLHF. CDR3 DNA: TGTGCCAGCAGCCCGAAGCGTTTCAACTCACCCCTCCACTTT.

The chain links TRBV11-2 to TRBJ2-1; D perhaps matches TRBD1 (6 bases). The CDR3 length is 16 residues. V gave up 5 bases and J gave up 8 bases, with 22 bases separating them. Germline loops: CDR1 SGHAT, CDR2 FQNNGV. The DNA for the CDR3 is TGTGCCAGCAGCCATTCTAGGGACACCCGCTTTTATGAGCAGTTCTTC. Encoded protein: CASSHSRDTRFYEQFF. The complete variable domain, with remaining parts taken from reference TRBV11-2 and TRBJ2-1, reads EAGVAQSPRYKIIEKRQSVAFWCNPISGHATLYWYQQILGQGPKLLIQFQNNGVVDDSQLPKDRFSAERLKGVDSTLKIQPAKLEDSAVYLCASSHSRDTRFYEQFFGPGTRLTVL.

In its sample, this clonotype was seen a few times. This chain links TRBV29-1 with TRBJ2-1; D call uncertain. With 4 bases removed from V and 4 bases from J, the gap between germline ends came to 14 bases. This CDR3 has 14 residues. Looked up from germline, CDR1 is SQVTM and CDR2 is ANQGSEA. The chain's CDR3 is CSVVPATAYNEQFF. The CDR3 nucleotides are TGCAGCGTTGTCCCCGCGACGGCATACAATGAGCAGTTCTTC.

The table lists this clonotype with many counts. This chain uses TRBV12-3 or TRBV12-4 with TRBJ2-3; perhaps D is TRBD1 or TRBD2 (6 bases each). CDR3 length: 14 residues. V was shortened by 1 base and J by 4 bases, with 9 bases between the two germline ends. CDR3 region: CASSLEGGADTQYF. In nucleotides, the CDR3 is TGTGCCAGCAGTTTAGAGGGGGGTGCAGATACGCAGTATTTT.

There are many counts of this clonotype. The rearrangement joins TRBV11-1 to TRBJ1-1; D gene ambiguous. V dropped 3 bases and J dropped 1 base, with 9 bases sitting between them. Germline V gene data show CDR1 as SGHAT and CDR2 as FQDESV (reference sequence). CDR3 length equals 14 residues. The CDR3 is CASSLGGRNTEAFF. Here the CDR3 DNA reads TGTGCCAGCAGCTTGGGCGGGAGGAACACTGAAGCTTTCTTT.

This clonotype has just a few counts. The chain combines TRBV24-1 with TRBJ2-2, with 9 bases matching TRBD1. V was clipped by 4 bases and J by 6 bases; unmatched bases: 5. CDR1 and CDR2 from the germline V gene are KGHDR and SFDVKD. The CDR3 has 15 amino acids. Here the CDR3 reads CATSDPGTGSGELFF. CDR3 DNA: TGTGCCACCAGTGACCCCGGGACAGGGTCCGGGGAGCTGTTTTTT.

This clonotype showed up many times. The chain combines TRBV3-1 with TRBJ2-7; 7 bases map to TRBD2. V gave up 1 base and J gave up 7 bases; unmatched junction bases: 7. The CDR3 length is 14 residues. Germline CDR1 and CDR2: LGHDT and YNNKEL (reference sequence). CDR3 sequence: CASSQVQEGGEQYF. The CDR3 DNA reads TGTGCCAGCAGCCAAGTCCAGGAGGGAGGGGAGCAGTACTTC.